This entry describes one TCR beta chain. The data belong to a study of T cell changes during pregnancy in multiple sclerosis. Some clones are missing from TCRdb's copy, which holds only in-frame ones; the method was immunoSEQ multiplex PCR. Of tens of thousands of clones in the sample, 85% to 90% were seen once. Germline V lookup: CDR1 LNHDA, CDR2 SQIVND (reference sequence). The CDR3 spans 14 residues. V was shortened by 7 bases and J by 3 bases, with 13 bases between the two germline ends. This material consisted of CD8+ T cells from peripheral blood mononuclear cells, taken in the first trimester of pregnancy. This TCR derives from a female donor with multiple sclerosis, enrolled in a pregnancy study. The chain recombines TRBV19 with TRBJ2-1, with D perhaps matching TRBD2 (6 bases). The CDR3 bases are TGTGCCAGTAATGGTGGGGAGGACTACAATGAGCAGTTCTTC. This codes for CASNGGEDYNEQFF.